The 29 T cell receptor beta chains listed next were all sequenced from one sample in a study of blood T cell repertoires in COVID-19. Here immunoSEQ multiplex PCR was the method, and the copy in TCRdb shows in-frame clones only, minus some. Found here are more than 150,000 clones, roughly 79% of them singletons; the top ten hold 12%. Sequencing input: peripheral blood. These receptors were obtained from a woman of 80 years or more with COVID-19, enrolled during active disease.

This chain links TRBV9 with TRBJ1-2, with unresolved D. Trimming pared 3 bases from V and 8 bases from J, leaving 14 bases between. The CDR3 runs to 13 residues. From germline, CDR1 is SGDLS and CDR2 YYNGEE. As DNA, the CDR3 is TGTGCCAGCAGCGCGAGAAGCGGGCGAGGCTACACCTTC. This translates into CASSARSGRGYTF.

CDR3 loop: CASSPGAREQYF. CDR3 DNA sequence: TGTGCCAGCAGTCCAGGGGCTAGGGAGCAGTACTTC. J is TRBJ2-7 and V is TRBV2; perhaps TRBD1 as D (6 bases). This CDR3 is built from 12 residues. Germline V gene lookup returns CDR1 SNHLY and CDR2 FYNNEI. Trimming took 5 bases from V and 7 from J, leaving 12 bases between them.

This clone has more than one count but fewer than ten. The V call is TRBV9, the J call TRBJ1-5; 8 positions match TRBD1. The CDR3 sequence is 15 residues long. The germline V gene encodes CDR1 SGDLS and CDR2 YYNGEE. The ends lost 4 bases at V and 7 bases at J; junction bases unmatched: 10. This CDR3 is CASSQHRGSGQPQHF. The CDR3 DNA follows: TGTGCCAGCAGCCAACACAGGGGGTCTGGGCAGCCCCAGCATTTT.

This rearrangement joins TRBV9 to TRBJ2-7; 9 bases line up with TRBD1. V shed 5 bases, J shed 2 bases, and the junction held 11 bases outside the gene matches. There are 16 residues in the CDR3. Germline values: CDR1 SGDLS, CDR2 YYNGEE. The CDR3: CASSLGRDRDPYEQYF. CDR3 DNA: TGTGCCAGCAGTCTGGGCCGGGACAGGGACCCCTACGAGCAGTACTTC. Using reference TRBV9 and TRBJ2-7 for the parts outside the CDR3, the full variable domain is DSGVTQTPKHLITATGQRVTLRCSPRSGDLSVYWYQQSLDQGLQFLIQYYNGEERAKGNILERFSAQQFPDLHSELNLSSLELGDSALYFCASSLGRDRDPYEQYFGPGTRLTVT.

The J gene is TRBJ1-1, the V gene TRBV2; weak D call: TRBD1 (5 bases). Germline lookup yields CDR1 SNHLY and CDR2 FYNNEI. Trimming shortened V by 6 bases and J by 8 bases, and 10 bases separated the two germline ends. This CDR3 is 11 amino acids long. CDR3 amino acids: CASSRQLEAFF. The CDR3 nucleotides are TGTGCCAGCAGCAGACAGTTAGAAGCTTTCTTT.

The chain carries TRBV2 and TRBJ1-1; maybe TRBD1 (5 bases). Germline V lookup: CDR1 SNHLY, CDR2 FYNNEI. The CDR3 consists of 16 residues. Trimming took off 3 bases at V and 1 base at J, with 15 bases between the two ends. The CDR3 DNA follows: TGTGCCAGCAGTGACCACAGGAGAGTGGGGAACACTGAAGCTTTCTTT. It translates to CASSDHRRVGNTEAFF.

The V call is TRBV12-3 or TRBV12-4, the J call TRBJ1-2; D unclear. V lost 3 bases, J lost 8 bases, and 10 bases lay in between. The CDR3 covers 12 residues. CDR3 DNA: TGTGCCAGCAGTTTCGGAGGTCACGGCTACACCTTC. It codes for CASSFGGHGYTF.

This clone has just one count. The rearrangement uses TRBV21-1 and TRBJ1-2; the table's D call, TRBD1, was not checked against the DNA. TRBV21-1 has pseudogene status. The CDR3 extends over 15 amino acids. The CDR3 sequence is CASTLGQSPLVGYTF. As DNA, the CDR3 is TGTGCCAGCACCCTGGGACAGTCCCCCCTAGTTGGCTACACCTTC.

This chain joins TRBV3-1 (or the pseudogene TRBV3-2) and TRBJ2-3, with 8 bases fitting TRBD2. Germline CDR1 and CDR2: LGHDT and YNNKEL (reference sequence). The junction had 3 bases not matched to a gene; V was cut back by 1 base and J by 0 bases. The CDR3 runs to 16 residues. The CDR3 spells CASSQGTSGSTDTQYF. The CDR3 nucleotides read TGTGCCAGCAGCCAAGGCACTAGCGGTAGCACAGATACGCAGTATTTT.

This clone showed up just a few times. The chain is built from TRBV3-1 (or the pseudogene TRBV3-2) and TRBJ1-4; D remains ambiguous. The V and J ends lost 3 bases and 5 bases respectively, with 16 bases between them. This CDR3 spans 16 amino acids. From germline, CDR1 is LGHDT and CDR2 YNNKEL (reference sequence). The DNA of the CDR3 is TGTGCCAGCAGCCAGGATGGCGACATAAGAAATGAAAAACTGTTTTTT. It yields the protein CASSQDGDIRNEKLFF.

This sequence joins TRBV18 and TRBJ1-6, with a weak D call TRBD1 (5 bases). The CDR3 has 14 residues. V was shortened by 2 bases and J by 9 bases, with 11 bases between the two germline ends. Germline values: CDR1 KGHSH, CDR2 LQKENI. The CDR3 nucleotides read TGTGCCAGCTCACCATCCCGGGACTTTTCACCCCTCCACTTT. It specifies CASSPSRDFSPLHF.

CDR3 protein: CATSRGAGEIYGYTF. DNA of the CDR3: TGTGCCACCAGCAGGGGGGCAGGGGAAATTTATGGCTACACCTTC. The chain couples TRBV15 to TRBJ1-2; D is possibly TRBD1 (6 bases). Trimming stripped 3 bases from V and 5 bases from J, with 16 bases between. The CDR3 runs to 15 residues. Germline CDR1 is LNHNV and CDR2 is YYDKDF (reference sequence). Looking up the rest from reference TRBV15 and TRBJ1-2 gives the full variable domain: DAMVIQNPRYQVTQFGKPVTLSCSQTLNHNVMYWYQQKSSQAPKLLFHYYDKDFNNEADTPDNFQSRRPNTSFCFLDIRSPGLGDTAMYLCATSRGAGEIYGYTFGSGTRLTVV.

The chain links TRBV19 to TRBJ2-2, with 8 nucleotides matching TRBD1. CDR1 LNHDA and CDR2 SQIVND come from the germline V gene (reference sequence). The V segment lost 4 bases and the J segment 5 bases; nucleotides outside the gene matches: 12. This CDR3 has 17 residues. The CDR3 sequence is CASSRVPDRVKTGELFF. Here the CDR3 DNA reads TGTGCCAGTAGTAGGGTACCGGACAGGGTAAAAACCGGGGAGCTGTTTTTT.

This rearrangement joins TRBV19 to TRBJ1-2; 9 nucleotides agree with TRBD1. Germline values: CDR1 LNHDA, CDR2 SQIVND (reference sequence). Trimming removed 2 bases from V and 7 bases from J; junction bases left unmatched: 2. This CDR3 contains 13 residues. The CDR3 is CASSIQQGAGYTF. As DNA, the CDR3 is TGTGCCAGTAGTATACAACAGGGGGCTGGCTACACCTTC.

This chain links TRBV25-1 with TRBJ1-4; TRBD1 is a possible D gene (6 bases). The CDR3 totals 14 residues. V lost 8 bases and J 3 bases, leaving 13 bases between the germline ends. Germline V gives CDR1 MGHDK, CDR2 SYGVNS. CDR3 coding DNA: TGTGCCAGCGGGCTGACAGGATCTAATGAAAAACTGTTTTTT. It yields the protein CASGLTGSNEKLFF. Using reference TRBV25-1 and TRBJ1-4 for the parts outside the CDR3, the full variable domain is EADIYQTPRYLVIGTGKKITLECSQTMGHDKMYWYQQDPGMELHLIHYSYGVNSTEKGDLSSESTVSRIRTEHFPLTLESARPSHTSQYLCASGLTGSNEKLFFGSGTQLSVL.

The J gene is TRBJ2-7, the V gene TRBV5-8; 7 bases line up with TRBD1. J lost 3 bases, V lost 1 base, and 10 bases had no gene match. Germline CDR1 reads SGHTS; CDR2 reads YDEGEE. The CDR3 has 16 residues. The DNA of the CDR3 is TGTGCCAGCAGCTTGTTAACCCGGACAGGAGACTACGAGCAGTACTTC. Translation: CASSLLTRTGDYEQYF.

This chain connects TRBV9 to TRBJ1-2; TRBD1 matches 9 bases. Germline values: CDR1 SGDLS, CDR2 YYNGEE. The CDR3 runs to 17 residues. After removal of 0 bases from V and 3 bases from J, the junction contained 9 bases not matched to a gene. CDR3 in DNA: TGTGCCAGCAGCGTAGAAGGCGGGACAGGGCGTGACTATGGCTACACCTTC. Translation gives CASSVEGGTGRDYGYTF.

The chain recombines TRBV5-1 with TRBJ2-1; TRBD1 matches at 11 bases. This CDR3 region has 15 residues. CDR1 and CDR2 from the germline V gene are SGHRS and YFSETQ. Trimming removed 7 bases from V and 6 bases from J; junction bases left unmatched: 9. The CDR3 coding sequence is TGCGCCAGCGGATCGGGACAGGGGGTTGGCAATGAGCAGTTCTTC. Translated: CASGSGQGVGNEQFF.

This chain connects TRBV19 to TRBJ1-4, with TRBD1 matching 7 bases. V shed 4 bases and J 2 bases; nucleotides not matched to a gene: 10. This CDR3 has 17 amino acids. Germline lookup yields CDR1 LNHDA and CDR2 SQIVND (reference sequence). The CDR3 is CASSTPDRATTNEKLFF. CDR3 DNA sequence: TGTGCCAGTAGTACCCCCGACAGGGCCACGACTAATGAAAAACTGTTTTTT.

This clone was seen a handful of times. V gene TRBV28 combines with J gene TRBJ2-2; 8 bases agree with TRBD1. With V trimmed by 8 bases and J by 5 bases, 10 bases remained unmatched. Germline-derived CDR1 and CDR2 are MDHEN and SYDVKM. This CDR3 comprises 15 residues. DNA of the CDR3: TGTGCCAGCCACGGTGACAGGGGTCGGACCGGGGAGCTGTTTTTT. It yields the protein CASHGDRGRTGELFF.

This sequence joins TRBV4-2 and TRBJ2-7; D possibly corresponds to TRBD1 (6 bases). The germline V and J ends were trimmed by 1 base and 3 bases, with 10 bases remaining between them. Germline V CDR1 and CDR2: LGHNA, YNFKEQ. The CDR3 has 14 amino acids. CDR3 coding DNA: TGTGCCAGCAGCCAAGGTGGCAGGGGCTACGAGCAGTACTTC. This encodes CASSQGGRGYEQYF.

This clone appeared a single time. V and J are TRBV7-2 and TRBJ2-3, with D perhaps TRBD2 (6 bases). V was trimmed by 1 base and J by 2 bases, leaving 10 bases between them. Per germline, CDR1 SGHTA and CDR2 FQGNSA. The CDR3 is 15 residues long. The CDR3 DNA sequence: TGTGCCAGCAGCTTAGTTAGCGGTTTCACAGATACGCAGTATTTT. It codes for CASSLVSGFTDTQYF.

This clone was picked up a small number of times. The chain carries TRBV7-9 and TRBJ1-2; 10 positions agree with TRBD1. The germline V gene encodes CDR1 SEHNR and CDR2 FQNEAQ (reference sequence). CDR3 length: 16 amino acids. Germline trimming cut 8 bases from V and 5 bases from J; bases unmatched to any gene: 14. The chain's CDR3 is CASEELRDRGTYGYTF. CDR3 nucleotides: TGTGCCAGCGAGGAGTTAAGGGACAGGGGAACTTATGGCTACACCTTC.

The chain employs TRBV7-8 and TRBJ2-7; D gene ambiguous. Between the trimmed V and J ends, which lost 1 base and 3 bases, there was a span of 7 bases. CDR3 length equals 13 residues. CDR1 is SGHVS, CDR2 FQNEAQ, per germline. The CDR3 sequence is CASSLVQNYEQYF. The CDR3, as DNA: TGTGCCAGCAGCTTAGTTCAGAACTACGAGCAGTACTTC. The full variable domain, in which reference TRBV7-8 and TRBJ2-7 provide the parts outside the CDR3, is GAGVSQSPRYKVAKRGQDVALRCDPISGHVSLFWYQQALGQGPEFLTYFQNEAQLDKSGLPSDRFFAERPEGSVSTLKIQRTQQEDSAVYLCASSLVQNYEQYFGPGTRLTVT.

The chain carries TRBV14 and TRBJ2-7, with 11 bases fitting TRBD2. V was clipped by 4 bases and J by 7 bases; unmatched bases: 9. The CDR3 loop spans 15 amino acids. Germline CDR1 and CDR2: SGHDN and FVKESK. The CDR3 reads CASSPLGLAAREQYF. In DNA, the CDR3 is TGTGCCAGCAGCCCGTTGGGACTAGCGGCGAGAGAGCAGTACTTC.

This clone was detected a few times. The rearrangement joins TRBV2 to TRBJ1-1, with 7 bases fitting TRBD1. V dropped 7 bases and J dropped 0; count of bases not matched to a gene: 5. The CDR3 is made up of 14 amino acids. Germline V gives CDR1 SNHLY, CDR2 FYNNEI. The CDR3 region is CASMTGYMNTEAFF. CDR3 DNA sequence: TGTGCCAGCATGACAGGGTACATGAACACTGAAGCTTTCTTT.

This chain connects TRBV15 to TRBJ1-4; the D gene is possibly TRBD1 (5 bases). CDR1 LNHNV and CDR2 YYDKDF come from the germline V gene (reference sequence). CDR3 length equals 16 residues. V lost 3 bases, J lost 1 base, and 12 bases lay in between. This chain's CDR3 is CATSSGGGITNEKLFF. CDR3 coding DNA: TGTGCCACCAGCAGCGGGGGGGGAATAACTAATGAAAAACTGTTTTTT. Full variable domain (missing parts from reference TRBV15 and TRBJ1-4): DAMVIQNPRYQVTQFGKPVTLSCSQTLNHNVMYWYQQKSSQAPKLLFHYYDKDFNNEADTPDNFQSRRPNTSFCFLDIRSPGLGDTAMYLCATSSGGGITNEKLFFGSGTQLSVL.

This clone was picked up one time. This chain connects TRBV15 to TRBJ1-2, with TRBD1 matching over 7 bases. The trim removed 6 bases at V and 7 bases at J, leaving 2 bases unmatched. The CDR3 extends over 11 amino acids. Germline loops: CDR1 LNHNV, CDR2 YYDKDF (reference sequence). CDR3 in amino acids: CATRAGGGYTF. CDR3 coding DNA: TGTGCCACCAGAGCAGGGGGTGGCTACACCTTC. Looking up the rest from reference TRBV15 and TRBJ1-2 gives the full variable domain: DAMVIQNPRYQVTQFGKPVTLSCSQTLNHNVMYWYQQKSSQAPKLLFHYYDKDFNNEADTPDNFQSRRPNTSFCFLDIRSPGLGDTAMYLCATRAGGGYTFGSGTRLTVV.

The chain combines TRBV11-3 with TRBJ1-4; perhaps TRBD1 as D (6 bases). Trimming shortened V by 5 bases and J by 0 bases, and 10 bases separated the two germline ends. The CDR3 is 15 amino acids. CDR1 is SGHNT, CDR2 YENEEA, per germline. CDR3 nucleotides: TGTGCCAGCAGCCAGACAGGAGCAACTAATGAAAAACTGTTTTTT. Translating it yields CASSQTGATNEKLFF.